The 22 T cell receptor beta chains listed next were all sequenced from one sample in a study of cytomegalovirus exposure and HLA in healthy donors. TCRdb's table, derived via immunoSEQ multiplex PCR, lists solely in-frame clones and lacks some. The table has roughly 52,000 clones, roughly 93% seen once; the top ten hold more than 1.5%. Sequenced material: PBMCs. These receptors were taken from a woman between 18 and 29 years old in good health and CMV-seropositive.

In DNA form, the CDR3 reads TGTGCCAGCAGCTTTTCGGGACAGGAAAGCTATGGCTACACCTTC. Protein product: CASSFSGQESYGYTF. The chain has TRBV7-2 and TRBJ1-2; 8 bases line up with TRBD1. Trimming removed 3 bases from V and 4 bases from J; junction bases left unmatched: 7. The CDR3 runs to 15 residues. Germline V CDR1 and CDR2: SGHTA, FQGNSA.

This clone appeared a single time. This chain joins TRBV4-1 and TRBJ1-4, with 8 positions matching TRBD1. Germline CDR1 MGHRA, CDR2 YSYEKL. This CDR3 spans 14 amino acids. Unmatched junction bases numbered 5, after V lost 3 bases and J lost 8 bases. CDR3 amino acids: CASSQPSGGEKLFF. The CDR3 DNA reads TGCGCCAGCAGCCAGCCCTCAGGGGGCGAAAAACTGTTTTTT.

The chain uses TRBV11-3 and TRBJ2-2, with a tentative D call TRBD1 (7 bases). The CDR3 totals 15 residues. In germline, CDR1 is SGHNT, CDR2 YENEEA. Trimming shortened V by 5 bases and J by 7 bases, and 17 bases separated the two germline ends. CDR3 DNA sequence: TGTGCCAGCAGCCTTGCCAGGGGGGCACTCGGGGAGCTGTTTTTT. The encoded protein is CASSLARGALGELFF.

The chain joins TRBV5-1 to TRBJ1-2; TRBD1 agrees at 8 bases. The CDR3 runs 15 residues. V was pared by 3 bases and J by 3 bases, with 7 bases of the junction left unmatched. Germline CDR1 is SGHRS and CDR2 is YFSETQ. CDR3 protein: CASSSRTGSDYGYTF. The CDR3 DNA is TGCGCCAGCAGCTCCCGGACAGGGTCGGACTATGGCTACACCTTC.

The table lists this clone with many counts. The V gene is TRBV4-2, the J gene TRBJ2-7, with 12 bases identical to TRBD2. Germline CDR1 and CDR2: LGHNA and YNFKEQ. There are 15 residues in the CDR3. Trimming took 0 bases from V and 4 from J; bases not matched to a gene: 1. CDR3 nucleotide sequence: TGTGCCAGCAGCCAAGATCTAGCGGGGGGGTACGAGCAGTACTTC. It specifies CASSQDLAGGYEQYF.

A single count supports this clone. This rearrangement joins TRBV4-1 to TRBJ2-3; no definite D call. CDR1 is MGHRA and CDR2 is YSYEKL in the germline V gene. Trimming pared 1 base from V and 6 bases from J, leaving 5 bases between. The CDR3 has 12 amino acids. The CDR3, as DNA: TGCGCCAGCAGCCAAGTACTGGATACGCAGTATTTT. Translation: CASSQVLDTQYF.

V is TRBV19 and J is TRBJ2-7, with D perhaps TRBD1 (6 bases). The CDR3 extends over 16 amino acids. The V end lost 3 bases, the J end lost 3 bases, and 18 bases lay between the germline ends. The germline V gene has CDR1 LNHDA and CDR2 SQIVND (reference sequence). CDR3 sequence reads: CASSIIPGTRNYEQYF. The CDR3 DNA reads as TGTGCCAGTAGTATTATTCCTGGGACACGGAACTACGAGCAGTACTTC.

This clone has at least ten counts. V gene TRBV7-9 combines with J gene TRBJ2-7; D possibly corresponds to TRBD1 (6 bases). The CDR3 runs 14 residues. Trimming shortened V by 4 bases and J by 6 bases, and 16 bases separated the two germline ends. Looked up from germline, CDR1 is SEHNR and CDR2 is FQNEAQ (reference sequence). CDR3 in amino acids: CASSSSGHQTEQYF. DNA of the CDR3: TGTGCCAGCAGCTCATCGGGACATCAGACCGAGCAGTACTTC.

CDR3 amino acids: CASSSGGLDTEAFF. CDR3 in DNA: TGTGCCAGCAGCTCCGGCGGACTGGACACTGAAGCTTTCTTT. The chain employs TRBV5-4 and TRBJ1-1; D not certain. Trimming removed 3 bases at V and 3 bases at J, with 12 bases between. Looked up from germline, CDR1 is SGHNT and CDR2 is YYREEE (reference sequence). The CDR3 totals 14 residues. Full variable domain (remainder filled in from reference TRBV5-4 and TRBJ1-1): ETGVTQSPTHLIKTRGQQVTLRCSSQSGHNTVSWYQQALGQGPQFIFQYYREEENGRGNFPPRFSGLQFPNYSSELNVNALELDDSALYLCASSSGGLDTEAFFGQGTRLTVV.

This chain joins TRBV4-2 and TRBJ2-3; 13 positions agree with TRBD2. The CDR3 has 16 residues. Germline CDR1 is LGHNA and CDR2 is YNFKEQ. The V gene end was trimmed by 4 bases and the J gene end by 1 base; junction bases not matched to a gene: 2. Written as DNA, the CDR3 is TGTGCCAGCAGCCGAGGGACTAGCGGGGGCACAGATACGCAGTATTTT. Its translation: CASSRGTSGGTDTQYF.

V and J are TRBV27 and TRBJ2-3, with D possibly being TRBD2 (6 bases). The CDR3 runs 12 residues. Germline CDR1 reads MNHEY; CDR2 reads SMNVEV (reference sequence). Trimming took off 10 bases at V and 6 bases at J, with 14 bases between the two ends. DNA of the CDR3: TGTGCCACCACGACTAGTTTCGATACGCAGTATTTT. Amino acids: CATTTSFDTQYF.

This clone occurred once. CDR3 loop: CASSLSSGGYNEQFF. CDR3 sequence (DNA): TGTGCCAGCAGCTTATCTAGCGGGGGGTACAATGAGCAGTTCTTC. V gene TRBV7-2 combines with J gene TRBJ2-1; TRBD2 matches at 11 bases. J lost 4 bases, V lost 2 bases, and 1 base had no gene match. The V gene's germline CDR1 is SGHTA and CDR2 FQGNSA. The length of the CDR3 is 15 residues. Filled out from reference TRBV7-2 and TRBJ2-1, the complete variable domain reads GAGVSQSPSNKVTEKGKDVELRCDPISGHTALYWYRQSLGQGLEFLIYFQGNSAPDKSGLPSDRFSAERTGGSVSTLTIQRTQQEDSAVYLCASSLSSGGYNEQFFGPGTRLTVL.

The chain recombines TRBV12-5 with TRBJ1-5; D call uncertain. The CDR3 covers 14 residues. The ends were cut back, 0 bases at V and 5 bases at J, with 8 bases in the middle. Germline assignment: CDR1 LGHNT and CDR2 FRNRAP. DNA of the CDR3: TGTGCTAGTGGTTTGGTTACAGCTTATCAGCCCCAGCATTTT. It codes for CASGLVTAYQPQHF. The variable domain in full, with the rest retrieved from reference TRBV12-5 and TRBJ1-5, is DARVTQTPRHKVTEMGQEVTMRCQPILGHNTVFWYRQTMMQGLELLAYFRNRAPLDDSGMPKDRFSAEMPDATLATLKIQPSEPRDSAVYFCASGLVTAYQPQHFGDGTRLSIL.

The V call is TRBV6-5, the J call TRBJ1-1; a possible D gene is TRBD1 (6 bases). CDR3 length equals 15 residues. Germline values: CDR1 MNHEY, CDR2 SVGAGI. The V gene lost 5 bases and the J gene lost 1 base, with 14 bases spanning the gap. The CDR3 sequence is CASSTQDRKNTEAFF. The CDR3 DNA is TGTGCCAGCAGTACCCAGGACAGAAAGAACACTGAAGCTTTCTTT.

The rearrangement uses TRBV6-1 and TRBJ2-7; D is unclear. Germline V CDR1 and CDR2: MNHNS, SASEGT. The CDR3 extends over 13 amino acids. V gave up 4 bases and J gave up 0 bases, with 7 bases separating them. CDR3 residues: CASSATVSYEQYF. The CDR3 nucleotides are TGTGCCAGCAGTGCTACAGTCTCCTACGAGCAGTACTTC.

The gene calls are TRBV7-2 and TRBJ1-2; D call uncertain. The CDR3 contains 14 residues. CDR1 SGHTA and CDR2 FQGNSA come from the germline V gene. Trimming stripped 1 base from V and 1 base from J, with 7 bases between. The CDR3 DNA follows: TGTGCCAGCAGCTTAGACGGGGTTAACTATGGCTACACCTTC. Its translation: CASSLDGVNYGYTF. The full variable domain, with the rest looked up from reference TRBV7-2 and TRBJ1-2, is GAGVSQSPSNKVTEKGKDVELRCDPISGHTALYWYRQSLGQGLEFLIYFQGNSAPDKSGLPSDRFSAERTGGSVSTLTIQRTQQEDSAVYLCASSLDGVNYGYTFGSGTRLTVV.

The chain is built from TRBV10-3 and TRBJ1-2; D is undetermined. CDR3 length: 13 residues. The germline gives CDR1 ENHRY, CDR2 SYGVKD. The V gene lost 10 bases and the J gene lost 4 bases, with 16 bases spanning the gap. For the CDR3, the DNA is TGTGCCAGCTCGGGAGTCCCTCTCTATGGCTACACCTTC. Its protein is CASSGVPLYGYTF.

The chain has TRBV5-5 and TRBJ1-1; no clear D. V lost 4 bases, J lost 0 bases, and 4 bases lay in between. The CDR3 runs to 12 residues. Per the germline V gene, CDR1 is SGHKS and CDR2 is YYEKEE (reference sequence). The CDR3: CASSPLNTEAFF. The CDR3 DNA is TGTGCCAGCAGCCCCTTGAACACTGAAGCTTTCTTT.

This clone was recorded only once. CDR3 bases: TGTGCCAGCAGCGTGGGACAGGGCCTTCAAGAGACCCAGTACTTC. Its translation: CASSVGQGLQETQYF. The V and J genes are TRBV27 and TRBJ2-5, with TRBD1 matching over 9 bases. The CDR3 is 15 residues long. The junction had 7 bases not matched to a gene; V was cut back by 6 bases and J by 2 bases. Per the germline V gene, CDR1 is MNHEY and CDR2 is SMNVEV (reference sequence).

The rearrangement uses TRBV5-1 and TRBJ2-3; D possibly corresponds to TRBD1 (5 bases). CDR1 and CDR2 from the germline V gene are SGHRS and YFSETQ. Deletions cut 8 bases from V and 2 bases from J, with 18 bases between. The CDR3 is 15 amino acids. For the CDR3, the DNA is TGCGCCAGTAGACAGCGTCTATTACTCACAGATACGCAGTATTTT. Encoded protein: CASRQRLLLTDTQYF.

The CDR3 here is CASSRTGANTEAFF. DNA of the CDR3: TGTGCCAGCAGCCGGACAGGGGCGAACACTGAAGCTTTCTTT. This chain uses TRBV5-4 with TRBJ1-1; TRBD1 agrees at 9 bases. Unmatched junction bases numbered 2, after V lost 4 bases and J lost 1 base. CDR3 size: 14 residues. The germline CDR1 and CDR2 sequences are SGHNT and YYREEE (reference sequence). The full variable domain, completed using reference TRBV5-4 and TRBJ1-1, is ETGVTQSPTHLIKTRGQQVTLRCSSQSGHNTVSWYQQALGQGPQFIFQYYREEENGRGNFPPRFSGLQFPNYSSELNVNALELDDSALYLCASSRTGANTEAFFGQGTRLTVV.

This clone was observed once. In DNA, the CDR3 is TGTGCCAGCAGTTACGGGAGGCTTAATTCACCCCTCCACTTT. It encodes CASSYGRLNSPLHF. The chain carries TRBV6-5 and TRBJ1-6; D uncertain. The CDR3 covers 14 residues. The germline V gene has CDR1 MNHEY and CDR2 SVGAGI. Between the trimmed V and J ends, which lost 2 bases and 6 bases, there was a span of 8 bases.